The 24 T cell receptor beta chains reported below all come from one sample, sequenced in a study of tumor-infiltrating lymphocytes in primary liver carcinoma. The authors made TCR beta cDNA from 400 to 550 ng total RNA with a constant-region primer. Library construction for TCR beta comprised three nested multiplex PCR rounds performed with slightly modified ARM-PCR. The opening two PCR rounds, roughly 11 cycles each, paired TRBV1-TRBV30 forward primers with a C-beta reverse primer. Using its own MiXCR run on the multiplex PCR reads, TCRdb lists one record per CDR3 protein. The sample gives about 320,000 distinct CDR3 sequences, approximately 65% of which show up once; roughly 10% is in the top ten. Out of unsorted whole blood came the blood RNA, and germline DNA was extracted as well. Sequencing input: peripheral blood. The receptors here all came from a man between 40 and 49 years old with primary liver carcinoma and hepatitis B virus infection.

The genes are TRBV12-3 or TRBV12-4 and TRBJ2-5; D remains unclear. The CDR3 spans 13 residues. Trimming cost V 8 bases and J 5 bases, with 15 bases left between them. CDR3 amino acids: CASGPTKKETQYF. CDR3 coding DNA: TGTGCCAGCGGACCAACTAAAAAGGAGACCCAGTACTTC.

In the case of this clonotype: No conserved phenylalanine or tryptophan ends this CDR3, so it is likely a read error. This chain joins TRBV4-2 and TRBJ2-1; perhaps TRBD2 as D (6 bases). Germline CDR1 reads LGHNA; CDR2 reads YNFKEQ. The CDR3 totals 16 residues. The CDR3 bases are TGTGCCAGCAGCCAGACTCGGTCGGGAGCGGACAACGAGCAGTTCTTA. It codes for CASSQTRSGADNEQFL.

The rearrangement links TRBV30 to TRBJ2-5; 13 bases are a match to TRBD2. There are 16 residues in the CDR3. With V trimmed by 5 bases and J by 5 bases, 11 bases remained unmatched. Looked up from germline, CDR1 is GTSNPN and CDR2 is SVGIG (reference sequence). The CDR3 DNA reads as TGTGCCTGGCAACCGGGACTAGCGGGAAGGTTGGAGACCCAGTACTTC. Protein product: CAWQPGLAGRLETQYF.

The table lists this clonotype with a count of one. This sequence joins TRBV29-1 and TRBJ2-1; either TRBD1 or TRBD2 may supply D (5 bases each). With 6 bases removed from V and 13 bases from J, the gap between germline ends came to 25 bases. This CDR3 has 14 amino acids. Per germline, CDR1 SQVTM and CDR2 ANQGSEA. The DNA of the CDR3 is TGCAGCGTCGCAAGGGACCAAACTTACAATAAACAGTTCTTC. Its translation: CSVARDQTYNKQFF.

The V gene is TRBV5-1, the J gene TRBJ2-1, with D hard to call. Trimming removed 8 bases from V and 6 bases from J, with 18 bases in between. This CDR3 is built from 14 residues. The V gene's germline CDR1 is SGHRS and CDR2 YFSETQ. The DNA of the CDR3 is TGCGCCAGAGGACCGGTCAGCTCCCTCAATGAGCAGTTCTTC. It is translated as CARGPVSSLNEQFF.

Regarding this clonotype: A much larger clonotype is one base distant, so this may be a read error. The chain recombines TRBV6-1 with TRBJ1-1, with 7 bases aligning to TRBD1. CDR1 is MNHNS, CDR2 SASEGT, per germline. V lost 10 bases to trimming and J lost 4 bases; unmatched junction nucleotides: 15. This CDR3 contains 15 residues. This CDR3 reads CAISDQDRLGTEAFF. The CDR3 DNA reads TGTGCCATCAGCGACCAGGACAGGCTGGGCACTGAAGCTTTCTTT.

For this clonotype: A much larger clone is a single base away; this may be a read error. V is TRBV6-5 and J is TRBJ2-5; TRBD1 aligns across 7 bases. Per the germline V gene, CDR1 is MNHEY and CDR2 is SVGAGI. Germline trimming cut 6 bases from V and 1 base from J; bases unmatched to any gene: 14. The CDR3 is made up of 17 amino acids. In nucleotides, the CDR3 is TGTGCCAGCAGCCAGGCGTGGGACAGCCTTTTCCAAGAGACCCAGTACTTC. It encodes CASSQAWDSLFQETQYF.

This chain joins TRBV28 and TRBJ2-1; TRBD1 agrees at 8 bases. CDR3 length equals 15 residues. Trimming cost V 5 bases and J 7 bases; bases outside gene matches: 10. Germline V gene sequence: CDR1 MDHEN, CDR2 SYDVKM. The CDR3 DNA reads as TGTGCCAGCAGTACCCGACAGGGGTGGAGGAATGAGCAGTTCTTC. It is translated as CASSTRQGWRNEQFF.

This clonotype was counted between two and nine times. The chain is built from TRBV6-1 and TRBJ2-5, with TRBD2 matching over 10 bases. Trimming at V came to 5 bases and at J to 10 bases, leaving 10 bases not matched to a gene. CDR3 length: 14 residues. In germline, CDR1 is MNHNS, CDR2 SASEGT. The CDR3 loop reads CASSPLAGDGIQYF. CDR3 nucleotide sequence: TGTGCCAGCAGTCCCCTAGCGGGAGACGGGATCCAGTACTTC.

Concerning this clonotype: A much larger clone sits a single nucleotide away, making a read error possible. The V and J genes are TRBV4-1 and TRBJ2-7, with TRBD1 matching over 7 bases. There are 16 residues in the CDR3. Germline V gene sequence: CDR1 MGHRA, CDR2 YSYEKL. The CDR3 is CASSQEGAQGGYERYF. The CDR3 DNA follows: TGCGCCAGCAGCCAAGAGGGGGCCCAAGGGGGCTACGAGCGGTACTTC.

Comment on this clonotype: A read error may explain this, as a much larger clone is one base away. The CDR3 region has the DNA TGCAGCGTTGAAGATTTTAGCAGGGGGGGCGAGGAGCTGTTTTTT. This codes for CSVEDFSRGGEELFF. The V and J genes are TRBV29-1 and TRBJ2-2, with D possibly called TRBD1 or TRBD2 (7 bases each). The CDR3 has 15 amino acids. With 0 bases removed from V and 10 bases from J, the gap between germline ends came to 18 bases. Looked up from germline, CDR1 is SQVTM and CDR2 is ANQGSEA.

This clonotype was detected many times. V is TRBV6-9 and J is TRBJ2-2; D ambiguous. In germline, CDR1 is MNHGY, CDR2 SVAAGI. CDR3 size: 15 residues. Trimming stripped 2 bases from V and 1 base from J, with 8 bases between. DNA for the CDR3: TGTGCCAGCAGTTATGACGCCAGGAACACCGGGGAGCTGTTTTTT. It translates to CASSYDARNTGELFF.

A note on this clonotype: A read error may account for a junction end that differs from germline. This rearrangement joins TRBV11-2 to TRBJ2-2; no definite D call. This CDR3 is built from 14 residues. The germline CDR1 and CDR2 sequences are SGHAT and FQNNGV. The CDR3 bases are TGTGCCAGCAACTTAGAGAATTCGGCCGGGGAGCTGTTTTTT. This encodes CASNLENSAGELFF. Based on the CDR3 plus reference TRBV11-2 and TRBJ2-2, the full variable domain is EAGVAQSPRYKIIEKRQSVAFWCNPISGHATLYWYQQILGQGPKLLIQFQNNGVVDDSQLPKDRFSAERLKGVDSTLKIQPAKLEDSAVYLCASNLENSAGELFFGEGSRLTVL.

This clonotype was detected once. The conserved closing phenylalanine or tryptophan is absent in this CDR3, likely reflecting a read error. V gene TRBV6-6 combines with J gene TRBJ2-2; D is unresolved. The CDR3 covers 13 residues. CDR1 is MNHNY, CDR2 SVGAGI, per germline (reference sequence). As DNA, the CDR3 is TGTGCCAGCAGTTTGCCTGGCACCGGTGAGCTGTTTTCT. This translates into CASSLPGTGELFS.

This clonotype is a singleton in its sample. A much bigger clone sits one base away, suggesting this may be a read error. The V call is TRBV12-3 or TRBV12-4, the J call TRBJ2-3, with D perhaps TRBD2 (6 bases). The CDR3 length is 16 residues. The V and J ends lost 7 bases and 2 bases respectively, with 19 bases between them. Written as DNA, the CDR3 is TGTGCCAGCACCCCGGGACTTAGTTCCCTCACAGATACGCAGTATTTT. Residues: CASTPGLSSLTDTQYF.

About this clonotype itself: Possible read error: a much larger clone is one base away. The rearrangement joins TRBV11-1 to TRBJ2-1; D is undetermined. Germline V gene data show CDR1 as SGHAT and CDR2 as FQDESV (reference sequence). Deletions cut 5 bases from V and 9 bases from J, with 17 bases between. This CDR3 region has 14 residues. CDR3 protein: CASSPTSISIEQFF. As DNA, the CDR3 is TGTGCCAGCAGCCCAACCTCGATTTCCATTGAGCAGTTCTTC.

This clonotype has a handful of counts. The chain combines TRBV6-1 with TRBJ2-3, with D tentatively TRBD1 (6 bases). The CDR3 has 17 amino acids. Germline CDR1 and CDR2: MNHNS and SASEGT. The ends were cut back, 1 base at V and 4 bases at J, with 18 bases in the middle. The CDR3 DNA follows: TGTGCCAGCAGTGAAGTACCCGGGACACAAGGGGCAGATACGCAGTATTTT. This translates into CASSEVPGTQGADTQYF.

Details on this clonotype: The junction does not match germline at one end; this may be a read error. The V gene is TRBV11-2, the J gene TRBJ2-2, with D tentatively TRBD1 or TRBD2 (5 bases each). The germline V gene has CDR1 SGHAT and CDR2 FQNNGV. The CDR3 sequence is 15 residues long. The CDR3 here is CASSFTGSNTGDLFF. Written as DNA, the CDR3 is TGTGCCAGCAGCTTTACGGGATCGAACACCGGGGACCTGTTTTTT. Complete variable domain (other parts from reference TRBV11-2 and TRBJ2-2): EAGVAQSPRYKIIEKRQSVAFWCNPISGHATLYWYQQILGQGPKLLIQFQNNGVVDDSQLPKDRFSAERLKGVDSTLKIQPAKLEDSAVYLCASSFTGSNTGDLFFGEGSRLTVL.

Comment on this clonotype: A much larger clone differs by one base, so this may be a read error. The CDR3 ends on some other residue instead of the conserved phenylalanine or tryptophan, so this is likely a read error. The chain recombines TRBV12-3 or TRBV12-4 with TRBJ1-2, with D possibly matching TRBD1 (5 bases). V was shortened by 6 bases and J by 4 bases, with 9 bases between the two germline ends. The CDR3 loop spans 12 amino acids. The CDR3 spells CASSRQIYGYTI. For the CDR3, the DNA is TGTGCCAGCAGCCGACAGATCTATGGCTACACCATC.

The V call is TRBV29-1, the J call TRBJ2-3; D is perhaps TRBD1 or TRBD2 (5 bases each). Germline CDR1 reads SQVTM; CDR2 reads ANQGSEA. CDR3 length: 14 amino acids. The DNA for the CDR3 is TGCGGCCCCCGGGCGGCCAGGGCGGGCGATACGCAGTATTTT. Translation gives CGPRAARAGDTQYF.

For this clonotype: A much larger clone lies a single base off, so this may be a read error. The DNA of the CDR3 is TGTGCCACCCGACTAGCGGGAGGGCCGGCCGAGCAGTACTTC. It encodes CATRLAGGPAEQYF. The rearrangement joins TRBV10-3 to TRBJ2-7; 14 positions agree with TRBD2. The CDR3 has 14 amino acids. The trim removed 10 bases at V and 6 bases at J, leaving 8 bases unmatched. Germline V gives CDR1 ENHRY, CDR2 SYGVKD.

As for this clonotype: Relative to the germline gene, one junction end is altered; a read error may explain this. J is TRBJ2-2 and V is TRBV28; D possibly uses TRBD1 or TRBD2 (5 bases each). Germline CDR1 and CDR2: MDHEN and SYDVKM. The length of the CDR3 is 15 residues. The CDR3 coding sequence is TGTGCCAGCAGCGGGACCCCGCCGTCGGTCGGGGACCTGTTTTTT. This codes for CASSGTPPSVGDLFF.

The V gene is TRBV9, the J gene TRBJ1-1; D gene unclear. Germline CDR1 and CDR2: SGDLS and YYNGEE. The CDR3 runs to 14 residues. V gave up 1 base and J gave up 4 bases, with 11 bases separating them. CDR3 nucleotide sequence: TGTGCCAGCAGCGTAAGCGGGTCGGGCACTGAAGCTTTCTTT. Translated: CASSVSGSGTEAFF.

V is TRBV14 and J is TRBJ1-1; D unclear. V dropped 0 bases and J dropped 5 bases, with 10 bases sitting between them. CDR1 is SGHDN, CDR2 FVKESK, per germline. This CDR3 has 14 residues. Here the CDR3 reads CASSQDIGATEAFF. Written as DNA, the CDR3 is TGTGCCAGCAGCCAAGATATAGGTGCAACTGAAGCTTTCTTT.